This T cell receptor (beta chain) came from a study of shared clonotypes between healthy human individuals. Points from the study as a whole: Clonotype sharing across a handful of donors was observed for roughly 5% of naive CD4 clonotypes.

The donors, all of them Caucasian adults, lived in Nashville, Tennessee. The germline V gene encodes CDR1 SQVTM and CDR2 ANQGSEA. The CDR3 consists of 15 residues. Trimming took 6 bases from V and 3 from J; bases not matched to a gene: 11. Remarks on this clone: The antigen is not known.

Clones were read by immunoSEQ multiplex PCR, and TCRdb kept only the in-frame ones, dropping some. This sample has approximately 2.5 million clones, with 93% found just once. The source of this sequence is a man aged 18 to 30 in good health. Some clones in this sample may be carry-over from other donors' samples. The chain links TRBV29-1 to TRBJ2-7; 10 nucleotides align to TRBD2. The sample was naive CD4+ T cells from PBMCs. Subset denoted: CD45RA+ positively selected. The CDR3 sequence is CSVAGGPVSYYEQYF. In DNA, the CDR3 is TGCAGCGTAGCGGGAGGGCCGGTTTCCTACTACGAGCAGTACTTC.